Following are 17 T cell receptor beta chains from one sample sequenced in a study of shared clonotypes between healthy human individuals. This table comes from immunoSEQ multiplex PCR, and its TCRdb copy is limited to in-frame clones, with some not included. The table lists approximately 2.1 million clones, 85% to 95% of them singletons, with under 0.45% in the top ten. Specimen: naive CD4+ T cells from PBMCs. The sample's subset: CD45RA+ positively selected. The receptors here all came from a man aged 18 to 30 in good health. Some clones in this sample may be carry-over from other donors' samples.

V and J are TRBV28 and TRBJ1-2; TRBD1 matches at 10 bases. The CDR3 contains 14 residues. The germline gives CDR1 MDHEN, CDR2 SYDVKM. V was clipped by 6 bases and J by 6 bases; unmatched bases: 7. The CDR3 DNA follows: TGTGCCAGCAGCCCGGACAGGGGGAATGATGGCTACACCTTC. It is translated as CASSPDRGNDGYTF.

The V and J genes are TRBV10-3 and TRBJ2-7, with 10 bases fitting TRBD2. This CDR3 spans 18 amino acids. V was pared by 2 bases and J by 2 bases, with 12 bases of the junction left unmatched. Germline lookup yields CDR1 ENHRY and CDR2 SYGVKD. The CDR3 protein is CAISETAGTSGRAYEQYF. The CDR3 DNA reads TGTGCCATCAGTGAGACGGCCGGTACCAGCGGGAGGGCCTACGAGCAGTACTTC.

V usage is TRBV5-1 and J usage is TRBJ1-2; TRBD1 matches at 7 bases. Unmatched junction bases numbered 6, after V lost 6 bases and J lost 4 bases. This CDR3 region has 13 residues. From germline, CDR1 is SGHRS and CDR2 YFSETQ. CDR3 bases: TGCGCCAGCACCAAACAGGGGATCTATGGCTACACCTTC. Translating gives CASTKQGIYGYTF.

CDR3: CASSLAGGRDIQYF. The CDR3 DNA follows: TGCGCCAGCAGCTTGGCTGGAGGGCGGGACATTCAGTACTTC. The chain carries TRBV5-1 and TRBJ2-4, with D tentatively TRBD2 (6 bases). The germline V gene encodes CDR1 SGHRS and CDR2 YFSETQ. V shed 0 bases and J shed 8 bases, with 12 bases lying between them. The CDR3 covers 14 residues.

The chain combines TRBV19 with TRBJ2-7, with unresolved D. The CDR3 spans 13 residues. Trimming cost V 5 bases and J 6 bases, with 14 bases left between them. Germline CDR1 is LNHDA and CDR2 is SQIVND (reference sequence). CDR3 amino acids: CASSPITSAEQYF. The CDR3 region has the DNA TGTGCCAGTAGTCCAATCACGAGCGCCGAGCAGTACTTC.

The V call is TRBV4-1, the J call TRBJ2-5; D may be TRBD1 or TRBD2 (7 bases each). The V end lost 3 bases, the J end lost 0 bases, and 17 bases lay between the germline ends. Germline V lookup: CDR1 MGHRA, CDR2 YSYEKL. The CDR3 spans 17 residues. As DNA, the CDR3 is TGCGCCAGCAGCCAGGGGGGGCTCAGGGGGTACCAAGAGACCCAGTACTTC. Protein product: CASSQGGLRGYQETQYF.

The rearrangement uses TRBV2 and TRBJ2-5; the D gene is possibly TRBD2 (6 bases). The V end lost 7 bases, the J end lost 5 bases, and 17 bases lay between the germline ends. This CDR3 has 14 residues. CDR1 is SNHLY, CDR2 FYNNEI, per germline. The CDR3 bases are TGTGCCAGCACCGGGGCCCTTGGGGGGGAGACCCAGTACTTC. Translating it yields CASTGALGGETQYF.

In the case of this clone: Its ends do not fully match the called genes, so a read error is possible. The rearrangement uses TRBV20-1 and TRBJ1-5; D ambiguous. Per the germline V gene, CDR1 is DFQATT and CDR2 is SNEGSKA (reference sequence). CDR3 length equals 11 residues. CDR3 loop: CSARDSSEANF. For the CDR3, the DNA is TGCAGTGCTAGAGATTCGTCTGAAGCAAATTTT.

Comments on this clone: Other DNA sequences within the sample encode an identical CDR3. V gene TRBV5-4 combines with J gene TRBJ1-1, with no clear D. Germline CDR1 SGHNT, CDR2 YYREEE (reference sequence). V was trimmed by 4 bases and J by 0 bases, leaving 10 bases between them. The CDR3 spans 14 residues. CDR3 nucleotides: TGTGCCAGCAGCCTCGGCTCCATGAACACTGAAGCTTTCTTT. Encoded protein: CASSLGSMNTEAFF.

V and J are TRBV18 and TRBJ1-1, with 11 bases matching TRBD1. The V segment lost 0 bases and the J segment 5 bases; nucleotides outside the gene matches: 2. The CDR3 loop spans 15 amino acids. Germline lookup yields CDR1 KGHSH and CDR2 LQKENI. CDR3 nucleotides: TGTGCCAGCTCACCACCGGGACAGGGGGTAACTGAAGCTTTCTTT. Translation gives CASSPPGQGVTEAFF.

Only one count was recorded for this clone. This chain connects TRBV5-1 to TRBJ2-2; 12 nucleotides agree with TRBD2. After removal of 3 bases from V and 5 bases from J, the junction contained 5 bases not matched to a gene. The CDR3 spans 16 residues. Germline V lookup: CDR1 SGHRS, CDR2 YFSETQ. The CDR3 here is CASSSGLAGRTGELFF. The CDR3 nucleotides read TGCGCCAGCAGCTCAGGACTAGCGGGAAGGACCGGGGAGCTGTTTTTT.

This rearrangement joins TRBV14 to TRBJ2-2; no clear D gene. This CDR3 has 16 amino acids. Germline V gene data show CDR1 as SGHDN and CDR2 as FVKESK. Trimming cost V 3 bases and J 1 base, with 12 bases left between them. The CDR3 nucleotides are TGTGCCAGCAGCCACCTACGTCCGCTGAACACCGGGGAGCTGTTTTTT. Translation gives CASSHLRPLNTGELFF.

The chain uses TRBV7-8 and TRBJ2-7; D might be TRBD2 (6 bases). In germline, CDR1 is SGHVS, CDR2 FQNEAQ. This CDR3 is built from 14 residues. Between the trimmed V and J ends, which lost 0 bases and 3 bases, there was a span of 9 bases. The CDR3 here is CASSLAREVYEQYF. As DNA, the CDR3 is TGTGCCAGCAGCTTAGCGCGGGAAGTCTACGAGCAGTACTTC.

The V and J genes are TRBV6-5 and TRBJ2-3, with TRBD1 identical over 8 bases. The V gene end was trimmed by 6 bases and the J gene end by 9 bases; junction bases not matched to a gene: 8. The CDR3 length is 13 residues. CDR1 is MNHEY, CDR2 SVGAGI, per germline. Here the CDR3 DNA reads TGTGCCAGCAGCCTCCGACAGGGGAAGACGCAGTATTTT. This gives the protein CASSLRQGKTQYF.

This clone has a handful of counts. Other DNA sequences of this sample code for an identical CDR3. The V gene is TRBV18, the J gene TRBJ1-1; no firm D call. Germline V lookup: CDR1 KGHSH, CDR2 LQKENI. The CDR3 spans 12 residues. The V end was cut by 2 bases, the J end by 4 bases, with 5 bases between. The CDR3 sequence is CASSPEGTEAFF. Here the CDR3 DNA reads TGTGCCAGCTCACCAGAAGGCACTGAAGCTTTCTTT.

The chain recombines TRBV29-1 with TRBJ2-2; tentatively, D is TRBD1 (5 bases). Per germline, CDR1 SQVTM and CDR2 ANQGSEA. The length of the CDR3 is 12 residues. V was trimmed by 8 bases and J by 1 base, leaving 8 bases between them. CDR3 in DNA: TGCAGCACCAGGGAGAACACCGGGGAGCTGTTTTTT. Protein sequence: CSTRENTGELFF.

This sequence joins TRBV7-2 and TRBJ2-1, with D hard to call. Looked up from germline, CDR1 is SGHTA and CDR2 is FQGNSA. This CDR3 is 12 amino acids long. The ends were cut back, 3 bases at V and 8 bases at J, with 8 bases in the middle. CDR3 in DNA: TGTGCCAGCAGCTTTTTTCTAGATGAGCAGTTCTTC. Translated: CASSFFLDEQFF.